This passage covers 21 T cell receptor beta chains from one sample sequenced in a study of cytomegalovirus exposure and HLA in healthy donors. Researchers ran the PCR with 60 Vbeta and 13 Jbeta primers. Generated by immunoSEQ multiplex PCR, the TCRdb table keeps only in-frame clones and is missing some. The table lists about 190,000 clones, around 81% of them singletons. Sequences were obtained from PBMCs. These receptors came from a man younger than 30 in good health and CMV-seronegative.

This clone was seen only once. The chain is built from TRBV4-3 and TRBJ2-3; 11 positions match TRBD2. The junction had 12 bases not matched to a gene; V was cut back by 6 bases and J by 4 bases. This CDR3 spans 17 amino acids. CDR1 and CDR2 from the germline V gene are LGHNA and YSLEER. The CDR3 protein is CASSLDYSGGAPDTQYF. CDR3 DNA sequence: TGCGCCAGCAGTCTTGATTATAGCGGGGGGGCCCCAGATACGCAGTATTTT.

In its sample, this clone was seen once. The chain couples TRBV21-1 to TRBJ1-5; TRBD1, the table's D call, was not compared with the DNA. TRBV21-1 is a listed pseudogene. The CDR3 is 17 amino acids. The CDR3 sequence is CASSAPGTALSNQPQHF. The CDR3 DNA reads TGTGCCAGCAGCGCACCCGGGACAGCTCTGAGCAATCAGCCCCAGCATTTT.

The chain employs TRBV6-6 and TRBJ2-5; 10 positions agree with TRBD1. The J call may be faulty, since TRBJ2-7 better matches the DNA end. The length of the CDR3 is 15 residues. The germline CDR1 and CDR2 sequences are MNHNY and SVGAGI (reference sequence). CDR3 bases: TGTGCCAGCAGTCCACCGGGACAGGGGACCTACGAGCAGTACTTC. Protein product: CASSPPGQGTYEQYF.

This chain joins TRBV7-8 and TRBJ2-7; no clear D gene. The germline V and J ends were trimmed by 1 base and 3 bases, with 16 bases remaining between them. This CDR3 contains 16 residues. Germline V lookup: CDR1 SGHVS, CDR2 FQNEAQ. The CDR3: CASSLDLRQTSYEQYF. In DNA form, the CDR3 reads TGTGCCAGCAGCTTAGATCTCCGGCAGACAAGCTACGAGCAGTACTTC.

This rearrangement joins TRBV4-3 to TRBJ1-4, with 10 bases that match TRBD1. The J segment lost 11 bases and the V segment lost 4 bases, leaving 10 bases of the junction unmatched. The CDR3 consists of 15 residues. The germline gives CDR1 LGHNA, CDR2 YSLEER. CDR3 in amino acids: CASSRMDRGDGKLFF. The CDR3 DNA sequence: TGCGCCAGCAGCCGAATGGACAGGGGGGATGGGAAACTGTTTTTT.

This sequence joins TRBV7-2 and TRBJ2-7; a weak D match, TRBD2 (5 bases). Trimming took 5 bases from V and 0 from J, leaving 11 bases between them. CDR1 SGHTA and CDR2 FQGNSA come from the germline V gene. The CDR3 covers 14 residues. The CDR3 loop is CASSRGRNSYEQYF. As DNA, the CDR3 is TGTGCCAGCAGCCGAGGGAGAAACTCCTACGAGCAGTACTTC. The full variable domain, in which reference TRBV7-2 and TRBJ2-7 provide the parts outside the CDR3, is GAGVSQSPSNKVTEKGKDVELRCDPISGHTALYWYRQSLGQGLEFLIYFQGNSAPDKSGLPSDRFSAERTGGSVSTLTIQRTQQEDSAVYLCASSRGRNSYEQYFGPGTRLTVT.

The rearrangement joins TRBV5-1 to TRBJ1-1; D not certain. CDR1 is SGHRS, CDR2 YFSETQ, per germline. The CDR3 is 16 amino acids. Trimming cost V 0 bases and J 3 bases, with 15 bases left between them. This chain's CDR3 is CASSLATAGGDTEAFF. As DNA, the CDR3 is TGCGCCAGCAGCTTGGCTACGGCGGGAGGTGACACTGAAGCTTTCTTT.

The chain joins TRBV5-1 to TRBJ2-3; D might be TRBD2 (7 bases). Trimming removed 2 bases from V and 4 bases from J, with 14 bases in between. The germline CDR1 and CDR2 sequences are SGHRS and YFSETQ. This CDR3 contains 15 residues. Here the CDR3 reads CASSFGEGGADTQYF. CDR3 coding DNA: TGCGCCAGCAGCTTTGGGGAGGGGGGCGCAGATACGCAGTATTTT. The full variable domain, its missing parts supplied by reference TRBV5-1 and TRBJ2-3, is KAGVTQTPRYLIKTRGQQVTLSCSPISGHRSVSWYQQTPGQGLQFLFEYFSETQRNKGNFPGRFSGRQFSNSRSEMNVSTLELGDSALYLCASSFGEGGADTQYFGPGTRLTVL.

The chain is built from TRBV27 and TRBJ1-5; 7 bases align to TRBD1. Per germline, CDR1 MNHEY and CDR2 SMNVEV (reference sequence). V shed 5 bases and J 6 bases; nucleotides not matched to a gene: 4. The CDR3 has 13 amino acids. CDR3 in DNA: TGTGCCAGCAGTATAAGACAGGGTCAGCCCCAGCATTTT. This encodes CASSIRQGQPQHF.

The chain uses TRBV5-1 and TRBJ2-1, with 8 bases that match TRBD1. There are 15 residues in the CDR3. The trim removed 4 bases at V and 7 bases at J, leaving 10 bases unmatched. Germline V gene sequence: CDR1 SGHRS, CDR2 YFSETQ. The chain's CDR3 is CASSTRTGQGNEQFF. The CDR3 DNA is TGCGCCAGCAGCACCCGGACAGGGCAGGGGAATGAGCAGTTCTTC.

The V gene is TRBV7-2, the J gene TRBJ1-5, with D unresolved. Trimming stripped 5 bases from V and 3 bases from J, with 14 bases between. The CDR3 is 15 amino acids. Germline CDR1 SGHTA, CDR2 FQGNSA. The CDR3 region is CASSPVGRINQPQHF. The CDR3 DNA reads TGTGCCAGCAGCCCAGTGGGCCGGATCAATCAGCCCCAGCATTTT.

The chain recombines TRBV5-6 with TRBJ2-7, with 12 positions matching TRBD2. This CDR3 region has 16 residues. From germline, CDR1 is SGHDT and CDR2 YYEEEE. V dropped 4 bases and J dropped 4; count of bases not matched to a gene: 9. The CDR3 DNA is TGTGCCAGCAGCAATAACGGACTAGCGGGAACTTACGAGCAGTACTTC. Amino acid sequence: CASSNNGLAGTYEQYF.

The chain has TRBV7-9 and TRBJ1-2; D not certain. V gave up 4 bases and J gave up 1 base, with 7 bases separating them. The germline CDR1 and CDR2 sequences are SEHNR and FQNEAQ (reference sequence). The CDR3 is 13 residues long. CDR3 loop: CASSSFVNYGYTF. In nucleotides, the CDR3 is TGTGCCAGCAGCTCCTTTGTTAACTATGGCTACACCTTC. The variable domain in full, completed from reference TRBV7-9 and TRBJ1-2, reads DTGVSQNPRHKITKRGQNVTFRCDPISEHNRLYWYRQTLGQGPEFLTYFQNEAQLEKSRLLSDRFSAERPKGSFSTLEIQRTEQGDSAMYLCASSSFVNYGYTFGSGTRLTVV.

This chain links TRBV5-8 with TRBJ1-1, with D possibly matching TRBD1 (5 bases). This CDR3 has 13 residues. Germline V CDR1 and CDR2: SGHTS, YDEGEE. V was trimmed by 1 base and J by 3 bases, leaving 7 bases between them. The CDR3 DNA follows: TGTGCCAGCAGCTTGACGGGGGACACTGAAGCTTTCTTT. It yields the protein CASSLTGDTEAFF.

The V gene is TRBV5-4, the J gene TRBJ2-7; the match to TRBD1 covers 12 bases. Trimming at V came to 4 bases and at J to 9 bases, leaving 5 bases not matched to a gene. Germline CDR1 reads SGHNT; CDR2 reads YYREEE (reference sequence). The CDR3 loop spans 13 amino acids. In DNA form, the CDR3 reads TGTGCCAGCAGCCAGGGACAGGGGGCAATGCAGTACTTC. Its protein product is CASSQGQGAMQYF.

The chain uses TRBV4-3 and TRBJ2-6; TRBD1 might be the D (6 bases). The CDR3 covers 19 residues. V was clipped by 0 bases and J by 4 bases, with 19 bases between them. The germline V gene has CDR1 LGHNA and CDR2 YSLEER. The DNA for the CDR3 is TGCGCCAGCAGCCAAGATTATCGCAGGGGTCGAGGGGGGGCCAACGTCCTGACTTTC. Protein: CASSQDYRRGRGGANVLTF.

The V and J genes are TRBV5-1 and TRBJ2-1; possible D gene TRBD1, 6 bases. Germline loops: CDR1 SGHRS, CDR2 YFSETQ. The CDR3 spans 14 residues. Trimming shortened V by 6 bases and J by 8 bases, and 18 bases separated the two germline ends. The CDR3 loop is CASTDRHLGYEQFF. The CDR3 nucleotides are TGCGCCAGCACCGACAGGCACCTCGGTTATGAGCAGTTCTTC.

The chain couples TRBV28 to TRBJ2-1, with 8 bases lining up with TRBD2. The J segment lost 9 bases and the V segment lost 8 bases, leaving 12 bases of the junction unmatched. This CDR3 comprises 14 residues. Germline values: CDR1 MDHEN, CDR2 SYDVKM. The CDR3 sequence is CASRPGTSRGEQFF. CDR3 coding DNA: TGTGCCAGCCGTCCCGGGACTAGTCGGGGTGAGCAGTTCTTC.

This clone turned up a few times. The genes are TRBV9 and TRBJ1-6; 9 nucleotides align to TRBD1. The length of the CDR3 is 17 residues. J was trimmed by 11 bases and V by 4 bases; bases with no gene match: 16. Germline V lookup: CDR1 SGDLS, CDR2 YYNGEE. This CDR3 is CASSPFPPGTGLAPLHF. The CDR3 DNA follows: TGTGCCAGCAGCCCTTTTCCACCCGGGACAGGGCTCGCACCCCTCCACTTT.

The rearrangement uses TRBV6-5 and TRBJ1-6; 7 nucleotides agree with TRBD1. This CDR3 has 14 residues. Germline V gene sequence: CDR1 MNHEY, CDR2 SVGAGI. Unmatched junction bases numbered 6, after V lost 6 bases and J lost 7 bases. The chain's CDR3 is CASRPRGENSPLHF. The CDR3 region has the DNA TGTGCCAGCAGACCCAGGGGGGAAAATTCACCCCTCCACTTT.

V usage is TRBV15 and J usage is TRBJ2-3; 10 nucleotides match TRBD2. Trimming removed 6 bases from V and 5 bases from J; junction bases left unmatched: 2. CDR1 is LNHNV, CDR2 YYDKDF, per germline (reference sequence). The CDR3 is 13 amino acids. The CDR3 nucleotides are TGTGCCACCAGACTAGCGGGGTTAGATACGCAGTATTTT. This translates into CATRLAGLDTQYF.